A selection of T cell receptor beta chains follows, all from one sample in a study of cytomegalovirus exposure and HLA in healthy donors. The data were produced by immunoSEQ multiplex PCR, yet TCRdb's version contains in-frame clones alone and is incomplete. In the table there are about 73,000 clones, roughly 95% of which are singletons. The specimen sequenced was PBMCs. The receptors derive from a man aged 18 to 30 in good health and CMV-seronegative. CDR3s include the opening cysteine and the closing phenylalanine or tryptophan. A D gene is named only where the DNA matches it firmly. Clone size is given for some rows only: seen once, a few or many times, or a class if the clone is expanded.

CDR3 protein: CASSLVTGDSYEQYF
CDR3 DNA: TGCGCCAGCAGCTTGGTAACAGGGGACTCCTACGAGCAGTACTTC
J gene: TRBJ2-7
clone size: NA
V gene: TRBV5-1
D gene: TRBD1
CDR3 length: 15

CDR3 protein: CAITGGELTDTQYF
CDR3 DNA: TGTGCCATCACCGGGGGGGAATTAACAGATACGCAGTATTTT
J gene: TRBJ2-3
clone size: NA
V gene: TRBV10-3
D gene: TRBD2
CDR3 length: 14

CDR3 protein: CSVEEGTVNTEAFF
CDR3 DNA: TGCAGCGTTGAAGAAGGGACAGTGAACACTGAAGCTTTCTTT
J gene: TRBJ1-1
clone size: NA
V gene: TRBV29-1
D gene: TRBD1
CDR3 length: 14

CDR3 protein: CASSFSSGTGGETQYF
CDR3 DNA: TGTGCCAGCAGCTTCTCCTCCGGGACAGGGGGGGAGACCCAGTACTTC
J gene: TRBJ2-5
clone size: NA
V gene: TRBV13
D gene: TRBD1
CDR3 length: 16

CDR3 protein: CASSLGGDSNTDTQYF
CDR3 DNA: TGTGCCAGCAGCTTGGGGGGGGACTCTAACACAGATACGCAGTATTTT
J gene: TRBJ2-3
clone size: NA
V gene: TRBV5-4
D gene: NA
CDR3 length: 16

CDR3 protein: CASTGRRTGGSGYTF
CDR3 DNA: TGTGCCAGCACCGGTAGGCGGACAGGGGGCAGTGGCTACACCTTC
J gene: TRBJ1-2
clone size: NA
V gene: TRBV28
D gene: TRBD1
CDR3 length: 15

CDR3 protein: CASRLNQGATNSPLHF
CDR3 DNA: TGTGCCAGCAGACTCAACCAGGGGGCCACCAATTCACCCCTCCACTTT
J gene: TRBJ1-6
clone size: few
V gene: TRBV7-2
D gene: TRBD1
CDR3 length: 16

CDR3 protein: CASSVTGVNQPQHF
CDR3 DNA: TGTGCCAGCAGTGTTACAGGGGTAAATCAGCCCCAGCATTTT
J gene: TRBJ1-5
clone size: NA
V gene: TRBV27
D gene: TRBD1
CDR3 length: 14

CDR3 protein: CAWSRRLQETQYF
CDR3 DNA: TGTGCCTGGAGTAGGCGGCTCCAAGAGACCCAGTACTTC
J gene: TRBJ2-5
clone size: few
V gene: TRBV30
D gene: NA
CDR3 length: 13

CDR3 protein: CASSLGQGSNGEQYF
CDR3 DNA: TGTGCCAGCAGCCTCGGACAGGGAAGTAATGGCGAGCAGTACTTC
J gene: TRBJ2-7
clone size: NA
V gene: TRBV6-6
D gene: TRBD1
CDR3 length: 15

CDR3 protein: CASSEVGGTLTYEQYF
CDR3 DNA: TGTGCCAGCAGTGAAGTTGGAGGGACGCTTACCTACGAGCAGTACTTC
J gene: TRBJ2-7
clone size: NA
V gene: TRBV6-1
D gene: NA
CDR3 length: 16

CDR3 protein: CASSLGQSTDTQYF
CDR3 DNA: TGCGCCAGCAGCTTGGGGCAGTCCACAGATACGCAGTATTTT
J gene: TRBJ2-3
clone size: NA
V gene: TRBV5-1
D gene: NA
CDR3 length: 14

CDR3 protein: CASSVEFSGKSPLHF
CDR3 DNA: TGTGCCAGCAGCGTAGAGTTTTCAGGGAAATCACCCCTCCACTTT
J gene: TRBJ1-6
clone size: NA
V gene: TRBV9
D gene: NA
CDR3 length: 15

CDR3 protein: CASSRVPSGGGLQETQYF
CDR3 DNA: TGTGCTAGCAGCCGAGTACCGTCGGGCGGGGGACTACAAGAGACCCAGTACTTC
J gene: TRBJ2-5
clone size: NA
V gene: TRBV7-7
D gene: TRBD2
CDR3 length: 18

CDR3 protein: CASSPTGQPHEQYF
CDR3 DNA: TGCGCCAGCAGTCCCACGGGACAGCCACACGAGCAGTACTTC
J gene: TRBJ2-7
clone size: NA
V gene: TRBV10-1
D gene: TRBD1
CDR3 length: 14

CDR3 protein: CASSAQGAPSYEQYF
CDR3 DNA: TGTGCCAGCAGCGCACAGGGGGCCCCCTCCTACGAGCAGTACTTC
J gene: TRBJ2-7
clone size: NA
V gene: TRBV5-4
D gene: TRBD1
CDR3 length: 15

CDR3 protein: CASSPGGATYEQYF
CDR3 DNA: TGTGCCAGCAGCCCCGGCGGGGCCACCTACGAGCAGTACTTC
J gene: TRBJ2-7
clone size: NA
V gene: TRBV5-4
D gene: NA
CDR3 length: 14

CDR3 protein: CAWSVGANNEKLFF
CDR3 DNA: TGTGCCTGGAGTGTGGGCGCAAATAATGAAAAACTGTTTTTT
J gene: TRBJ1-4
clone size: NA
V gene: TRBV30
D gene: NA
CDR3 length: 14

CDR3 protein: CSWSIQTDTQYF
CDR3 DNA: TGTAGCTGGTCAATCCAAACAGATACGCAGTATTTT
J gene: TRBJ2-3
clone size: NA
V gene: TRBV30
D gene: NA
CDR3 length: 12

CDR3 protein: CSVEEGGQGAQFF
CDR3 DNA: TGCAGCGTTGAAGAGGGAGGGCAGGGGGCACAGTTCTTC
J gene: TRBJ2-1
clone size: NA
V gene: TRBV29-1
D gene: NA
CDR3 length: 13

CDR3 protein: CASSARQGAEREQYF
CDR3 DNA: TGTGCCAGCAGTGCCCGACAGGGGGCGGAAAGAGAGCAGTACTTC
J gene: TRBJ2-7
clone size: NA
V gene: TRBV27
D gene: TRBD1
CDR3 length: 15

CDR3 protein: CASSPPGGSNQPQHF
CDR3 DNA: TGTGCCAGCTCACCCCCGGGAGGATCCAATCAGCCCCAGCATTTT
J gene: TRBJ1-5
clone size: NA
V gene: TRBV18
D gene: NA
CDR3 length: 15

CDR3 protein: CASSGGLAELNTGELFF
CDR3 DNA: TGTGCCAGCAGTGGCGGACTAGCGGAGCTGAACACCGGGGAGCTGTTTTTT
J gene: TRBJ2-2
clone size: few
V gene: TRBV6-1
D gene: TRBD2
CDR3 length: 17

CDR3 protein: CASGQFPNTEAFF
CDR3 DNA: TGTGCCAGCGGCCAGTTTCCGAACACTGAAGCTTTCTTT
J gene: TRBJ1-1
clone size: NA
V gene: TRBV6-5
D gene: NA
CDR3 length: 13

CDR3 protein: CASSTGVATEAFF
CDR3 DNA: TGTGCCAGCTCGACGGGGGTGGCCACTGAAGCTTTCTTT
J gene: TRBJ1-1
clone size: NA
V gene: TRBV18
D gene: NA
CDR3 length: 13

CDR3 protein: CAISDPRGRGGGSTEAFF
CDR3 DNA: TGTGCCATCAGTGATCCCCGGGGAAGGGGGGGCGGAAGCACTGAAGCTTTCTTT
J gene: TRBJ1-1
clone size: NA
V gene: TRBV10-3
D gene: NA
CDR3 length: 18

CDR3 protein: CASSMSQGGGTEAFF
CDR3 DNA: TGTGCCAGCAGCATGAGTCAGGGGGGAGGCACTGAAGCTTTCTTT
J gene: TRBJ1-1
clone size: NA
V gene: TRBV11-3
D gene: TRBD1
CDR3 length: 15

CDR3 protein: CASSKVRQGNTEAFF
CDR3 DNA: TGTGCCAGCAGCAAAGTAAGACAGGGCAACACTGAAGCTTTCTTT
J gene: TRBJ1-1
clone size: NA
V gene: TRBV21-1
D gene: NA
CDR3 length: 15